Presented here are 19 T cell receptor beta chains from one specimen sequenced in a study of PD-1 blockade in mismatch repair-deficient tumors. Sequenced by immunoSEQ multiplex PCR; TCRdb stores in-frame clones only, minus some. The data show 120,000 or so clones, with 85% to 90% seen just once and approximately 15% held by the top ten. This material consisted of peripheral blood, taken 44 weeks after starting pembrolizumab. The receptors derive from an adult with mismatch repair-deficient cancer.

The rearrangement links TRBV27 to TRBJ2-3; possible D gene TRBD1, 5 bases. V was trimmed by 3 bases and J by 0 bases, leaving 10 bases between them. CDR1 is MNHEY, CDR2 SMNVEV, per germline (reference sequence). The CDR3 is 15 residues long. CDR3 region: CASSFFQGSTDTQYF. Written as DNA, the CDR3 is TGTGCCAGCAGTTTTTTTCAGGGAAGCACAGATACGCAGTATTTT.

V gene TRBV7-9 combines with J gene TRBJ1-2; TRBD1 agrees at 8 bases. V lost 3 bases to trimming and J lost 5 bases; unmatched junction nucleotides: 2. The CDR3 extends over 13 amino acids. Germline assignment: CDR1 SEHNR and CDR2 FQNEAQ (reference sequence). CDR3 residues: CASSLGTGYGYTF. DNA of the CDR3: TGTGCCAGCAGCTTGGGGACAGGATATGGCTACACCTTC.

The chain recombines TRBV27 with TRBJ1-2; D perhaps matches TRBD1 (5 bases). The V gene lost 5 bases and the J gene lost 4 bases, with 17 bases spanning the gap. The CDR3 is 15 amino acids. Germline V gene sequence: CDR1 MNHEY, CDR2 SMNVEV (reference sequence). CDR3 in DNA: TGTGCCAGCAGTCCTTTGCGGCAGGGAGTCTATGGCTACACCTTC. Protein sequence: CASSPLRQGVYGYTF.

The V and J genes are TRBV18 and TRBJ2-3; D gene ambiguous. CDR3 size: 16 residues. Germline assignment: CDR1 KGHSH and CDR2 LQKENI. V was cut by 5 bases and J by 11 bases, with 26 bases left in between. CDR3 in amino acids: CASSTDPEMRKSLQYF. In nucleotides, the CDR3 is TGTGCCAGCTCAACGGACCCGGAGATGCGGAAGTCCTTGCAGTATTTT.

This chain joins TRBV21-1 and TRBJ2-2; the table's D call, TRBD2, has no DNA check behind it. TRBV21-1 is an annotated pseudogene. The CDR3 covers 19 residues. The CDR3 nucleotides read TGTGCCAGCAGCACAAAATTGGGCTGGGAGGGGCTAACCACCGGGGAGCTGTTTTTT. Translation gives CASSTKLGWEGLTTGELFF.

This chain connects TRBV4-3 to TRBJ2-1; TRBD2 matches 10 bases. The CDR3 has 19 amino acids. V lost 4 bases, J lost 5 bases, and 17 bases stayed unmatched. Germline V gene data show CDR1 as LGHNA and CDR2 as YSLEER. In nucleotides, the CDR3 is TGCGCCAGCAGCCGCCTACTAGCGGGACTCAGTCCTTGGGACAATGAGCAGTTCTTC. Its translation is CASSRLLAGLSPWDNEQFF.

J is TRBJ1-3 and V is TRBV5-1, with D maybe TRBD1 (6 bases). Deletions cut 5 bases from V and 0 bases from J, with 12 bases between. Germline-derived CDR1 and CDR2 are SGHRS and YFSETQ. This CDR3 contains 15 residues. CDR3 DNA: TGCGCCAGCAGTATTCGGGGGCTCTCTGGAAACACCATATATTTT. As protein: CASSIRGLSGNTIYF. Full variable domain (missing parts from reference TRBV5-1 and TRBJ1-3): KAGVTQTPRYLIKTRGQQVTLSCSPISGHRSVSWYQQTPGQGLQFLFEYFSETQRNKGNFPGRFSGRQFSNSRSEMNVSTLELGDSALYLCASSIRGLSGNTIYFGEGSWLTVV.

The chain couples TRBV25-1 to TRBJ2-5, with D uncertain. Germline V gene lookup returns CDR1 MGHDK and CDR2 SYGVNS. Trimming stripped 5 bases from V and 2 bases from J, with 12 bases between. CDR3 length: 14 residues. The chain's CDR3 is CASSSGLPQETQYF. CDR3 nucleotide sequence: TGTGCCAGCAGTTCTGGTTTACCTCAAGAGACCCAGTACTTC.

The genes are TRBV5-1 and TRBJ2-1; 7 bases are a match to TRBD2. The CDR3 is 16 amino acids. The trim removed 1 base at V and 7 bases at J, leaving 11 bases unmatched. Germline-derived CDR1 and CDR2 are SGHRS and YFSETQ. The CDR3 coding sequence is TGCGCCAGCAGCTTGTCCGATGGAGCGGGATTTAATGAGCAGTTCTTC. Protein sequence: CASSLSDGAGFNEQFF.

The chain has TRBV6-6 and TRBJ1-2; maybe TRBD1 (5 bases). V gave up 5 bases and J gave up 0 bases, with 13 bases separating them. CDR1 and CDR2 (germline): MNHNY, SVGAGI (reference sequence). The CDR3 extends over 15 amino acids. CDR3 sequence reads: CASSGRDGANYGYTF. In DNA, the CDR3 is TGTGCCAGCAGTGGGCGGGACGGAGCTAACTATGGCTACACCTTC.

V and J are TRBV9 and TRBJ2-7, with D perhaps matching TRBD1 (5 bases). Germline CDR1 is SGDLS and CDR2 is YYNGEE. The CDR3 is 15 residues long. Between the trimmed V and J ends, which lost 0 bases and 4 bases, there was a span of 14 bases. CDR3 region: CASSVGSGPTYEQYF. The CDR3 DNA follows: TGTGCCAGCAGCGTAGGGTCAGGGCCTACGTACGAGCAGTACTTC. The whole variable domain, remainder taken from reference TRBV9 and TRBJ2-7, is DSGVTQTPKHLITATGQRVTLRCSPRSGDLSVYWYQQSLDQGLQFLIQYYNGEERAKGNILERFSAQQFPDLHSELNLSSLELGDSALYFCASSVGSGPTYEQYFGPGTRLTVT.

This clone was seen just once. Other DNA sequences within the sample encode an identical CDR3. The chain is built from TRBV27 and TRBJ1-2, with unresolved D. The CDR3 length is 14 residues. Between the trimmed V and J ends, which lost 5 bases and 2 bases, there was a span of 12 bases. The germline CDR1 and CDR2 sequences are MNHEY and SMNVEV (reference sequence). The DNA of the CDR3 is TGTGCCAGCAGTCCATACCCGGACAACTATGGCTACACCTTC. Translating it yields CASSPYPDNYGYTF.

The gene calls are TRBV5-6 and TRBJ1-4; possible D gene TRBD1, 5 bases. CDR3 size: 16 residues. In germline, CDR1 is SGHDT, CDR2 YYEEEE. The germline V and J ends were trimmed by 0 bases and 0 bases, with 9 bases remaining between them. This chain's CDR3 is CASSLVSGSTNEKLFF. The CDR3 coding sequence is TGTGCCAGCAGCTTGGTCTCAGGGTCAACTAATGAAAAACTGTTTTTT.

This rearrangement joins TRBV6-5 to TRBJ1-2; maybe TRBD1 (5 bases). The CDR3 is 14 residues long. The V end was cut by 0 bases, the J end by 4 bases, with 9 bases between. Germline V gene lookup returns CDR1 MNHEY and CDR2 SVGAGI. The CDR3 DNA reads as TGTGCCAGCAGTTACTCGATGGGGACCTATGGCTACACCTTC. The encoded protein is CASSYSMGTYGYTF.

The chain joins TRBV11-2 to TRBJ2-7; unclear D gene. V was cut by 1 base and J by 5 bases, with 3 bases left in between. Germline V gene sequence: CDR1 SGHAT, CDR2 FQNNGV. This CDR3 has 11 amino acids. The DNA of the CDR3 is TGTGCCAGCAGCTTAGGGAACGAGCAGTACTTC. Encoded protein: CASSLGNEQYF.

The chain has TRBV29-1 and TRBJ2-5, with 11 bases identical to TRBD2. Unmatched junction bases numbered 6, after V lost 4 bases and J lost 5 bases. The CDR3 length is 14 residues. Germline lookup yields CDR1 SQVTM and CDR2 ANQGSEA. CDR3: CSVVYLAGGETQYF. As DNA, the CDR3 is TGCAGCGTTGTCTATCTAGCGGGAGGTGAGACCCAGTACTTC.

This rearrangement joins TRBV4-3 to TRBJ2-7; D perhaps matches TRBD1 (6 bases). V was shortened by 1 base and J by 3 bases, with 13 bases between the two germline ends. The CDR3 sequence is 15 residues long. Looked up from germline, CDR1 is LGHNA and CDR2 is YSLEER. The CDR3 sequence: CASSQVWKGGYEQYF. The DNA of the CDR3 is TGCGCCAGCAGCCAAGTCTGGAAAGGGGGCTACGAGCAGTACTTC.

This clone was detected a few times. The chain joins TRBV10-1 to TRBJ2-1; D is possibly TRBD2 (6 bases). V gave up 3 bases and J gave up 3 bases, with 12 bases separating them. The V gene's germline CDR1 is WNHNN and CDR2 SYGVQD (reference sequence). This CDR3 spans 15 amino acids. The chain's CDR3 is CASSDGGRRYNEQFF. Written as DNA, the CDR3 is TGCGCCAGCAGTGACGGGGGACGTCGCTACAATGAGCAGTTCTTC.

V usage is TRBV11-3 and J usage is TRBJ2-7; 15 nucleotides agree with TRBD2. The CDR3 runs to 16 residues. The germline CDR1 and CDR2 sequences are SGHNT and YENEEA. V trimming: 5 bases; J trimming: 3 bases; junction bases outside the gene matches: 5. CDR3 residues: CASSPGLAGGGYEQYF. CDR3 coding DNA: TGTGCCAGCAGCCCCGGACTAGCGGGAGGGGGCTACGAGCAGTACTTC.